Presented here are 8 T cell receptor beta chains from one specimen sequenced in a study of post-analysis software for immune sequencing data. Unique molecular identifiers featured in each of the TCR beta cDNA libraries. One entry per CDR3 protein, called by TCRdb with MiXCR from the PCR reads. The profile shows 650,000 to 900,000 distinct CDR3 sequences, approximately 44% of them singletons. Findings of the study overall: Patients had higher frequencies than controls of roughly 5 TRBV segments, including TRBV5-6, TRBV5-1 and TRBV20-1.

Antigen specificity for these receptors is unknown. Material for sequencing was blood. These receptors were obtained from a girl aged 10 to 17 with multiple sclerosis.

The chain combines TRBV29-1 with TRBJ2-7, with 8 bases fitting TRBD1. CDR3 size: 15 residues. V shed 2 bases, J shed 0 bases, and the junction held 6 bases outside the gene matches. Germline lookup yields CDR1 SQVTM and CDR2 ANQGSEA. CDR3 DNA: TGCAGCGTTGAATGGGCGGGACAGGACTCCTACGAGCAGTACTTC. As protein: CSVEWAGQDSYEQYF.

This clonotype was observed a handful of times. V usage is TRBV4-1 and J usage is TRBJ2-5, with D possibly matching TRBD1 (5 bases). Germline lookup yields CDR1 MGHRA and CDR2 YSYEKL. CDR3 length equals 15 residues. With 1 base removed from V and 5 bases from J, the gap between germline ends came to 14 bases. CDR3 loop: CASSQAQGTYETQYF. The DNA of the CDR3 is TGCGCCAGCAGCCAAGCCCAGGGCACTTACGAGACCCAGTACTTC.

The chain employs TRBV27 and TRBJ2-7; TRBD2 aligns across 7 bases. The J call is uncertain, as TRBJ2-1 better fits the DNA end. Germline lookup yields CDR1 MNHEY and CDR2 SMNVEV (reference sequence). CDR3 length equals 16 residues. As DNA, the CDR3 is TGTGCCAGCAGTTTACTCGGGGAGGGCGCTACCAATGAGCAGTTCTTC. Amino acid sequence: CASSLLGEGATNEQFF.

This clonotype was detected a few times. The chain has TRBV6-6 and TRBJ2-1, with TRBD1 matching 10 bases. J lost 8 bases, V lost 7 bases, and 5 bases had no gene match. The CDR3 sequence is 13 residues long. Germline V gene lookup returns CDR1 MNHNY and CDR2 SVGAGI (reference sequence). The DNA for the CDR3 is TGTGCCAGCACCAGGGACAGGGGCTATGAGCAGTTCTTC. Translation: CASTRDRGYEQFF.

The rearrangement uses TRBV7-9 and TRBJ1-2; TRBD1 matches 9 bases. The CDR3 sequence is 15 residues long. CDR1 and CDR2 (germline): SEHNR, FQNEAQ (reference sequence). The J segment lost 4 bases and the V segment lost 5 bases, leaving 8 bases of the junction unmatched. CDR3 amino acids: CASSGTEDRGYGYTF. In DNA form, the CDR3 reads TGTGCCAGCAGCGGCACGGAGGACAGGGGCTATGGCTACACCTTC.

About this clonotype: A much more abundant neighbour one base away suggests this may be a read error. The chain joins TRBV7-8 to TRBJ2-1; 7 nucleotides line up with TRBD1. Germline CDR1 reads SGHVS; CDR2 reads FQNEAQ. The CDR3 consists of 13 residues. In DNA, the CDR3 is TGTGTCAGCAGCTACCACAGGGGCAATGAGCAGTTCTTC. This gives the protein CVSSYHRGNEQFF.

This clonotype was detected only a few times. This chain joins TRBV7-2 and TRBJ1-1; D is unclear. With 2 bases removed from V and 7 bases from J, the gap between germline ends came to 11 bases. Looked up from germline, CDR1 is SGHTA and CDR2 is FQGNSA. The CDR3 runs 13 residues. CDR3 DNA sequence: TGTGCCAGCAGCTTATCGGGAGGGTATGAAGCTTTCTTT. Translation: CASSLSGGYEAFF.

As concerns this clonotype: Germline is not matched at one junction end, which may reflect a read error. The J gene is TRBJ2-7, the V gene TRBV5-5; D is possibly TRBD1 (6 bases). Germline V gives CDR1 SGHKS, CDR2 YYEKEE (reference sequence). The CDR3 covers 15 residues. For the CDR3, the DNA is TGTGCCAGCAGCTTGGCGCCAGGGGCAGCCTACGGGCAGTACTTC. This gives the protein CASSLAPGAAYGQYF.